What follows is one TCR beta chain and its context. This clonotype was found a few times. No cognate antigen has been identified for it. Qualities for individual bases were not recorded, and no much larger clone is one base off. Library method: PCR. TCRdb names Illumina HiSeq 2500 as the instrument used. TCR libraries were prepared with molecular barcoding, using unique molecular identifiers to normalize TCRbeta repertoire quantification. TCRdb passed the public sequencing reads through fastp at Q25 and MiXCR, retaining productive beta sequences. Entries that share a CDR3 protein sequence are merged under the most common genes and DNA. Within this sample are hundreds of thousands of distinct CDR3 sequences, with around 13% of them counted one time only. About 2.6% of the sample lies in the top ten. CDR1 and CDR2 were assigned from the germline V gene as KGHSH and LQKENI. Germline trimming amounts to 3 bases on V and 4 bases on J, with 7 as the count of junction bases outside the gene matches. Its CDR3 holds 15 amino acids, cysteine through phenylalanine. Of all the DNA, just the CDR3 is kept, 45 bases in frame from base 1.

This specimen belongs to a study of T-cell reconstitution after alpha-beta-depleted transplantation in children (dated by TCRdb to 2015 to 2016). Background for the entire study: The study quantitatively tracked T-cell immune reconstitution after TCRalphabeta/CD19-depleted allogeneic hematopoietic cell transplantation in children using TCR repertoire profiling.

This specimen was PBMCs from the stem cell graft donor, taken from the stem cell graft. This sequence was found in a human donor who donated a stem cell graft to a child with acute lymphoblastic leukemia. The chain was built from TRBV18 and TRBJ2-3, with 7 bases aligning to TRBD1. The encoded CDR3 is CASSPRTGRADTQYF. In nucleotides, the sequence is TGTGCCAGCTCACCTCGGACAGGACGGGCAGATACGCAGTATTTT.